Given below is one TCR beta chain in context. This same CDR3 is encoded by further DNA sequences in the sample. This specimen belongs to a study of blood T cell repertoires in COVID-19. Whole-study context: T cells, B-cell-depleted T cells, or PBMCs supplied cDNA or gDNA.

Looked up from germline, CDR1 is MDHEN and CDR2 is SYDVKM. Between the trimmed V and J ends, which lost 2 bases and 5 bases, there was a span of 4 bases. The CDR3 runs 12 residues. Those enrolled in Seattle joined during active infection and were followed longitudinally afterward. In the source study's methods: For nucleated cells, counts were estimated from reference gene primer amplification. Sequencing used immunoSEQ multiplex PCR; TCRdb keeps in-frame clones, though not all of them. The V and J calls and clone size are taken from that table; D and trimming were inferred from the DNA. The sample includes 200,000 to 250,000 clones, 84% of them seen just once.

This clonotype originated in a woman older than 75 with COVID-19, enrolled during active disease. The V call is TRBV28, the J call TRBJ1-5; D is uncertain. The sequenced sample was peripheral blood. This chain's CDR3 is CASSLRDQPQHF. The CDR3 DNA sequence: TGTGCCAGCAGTTTAAGAGATCAGCCCCAGCATTTT.